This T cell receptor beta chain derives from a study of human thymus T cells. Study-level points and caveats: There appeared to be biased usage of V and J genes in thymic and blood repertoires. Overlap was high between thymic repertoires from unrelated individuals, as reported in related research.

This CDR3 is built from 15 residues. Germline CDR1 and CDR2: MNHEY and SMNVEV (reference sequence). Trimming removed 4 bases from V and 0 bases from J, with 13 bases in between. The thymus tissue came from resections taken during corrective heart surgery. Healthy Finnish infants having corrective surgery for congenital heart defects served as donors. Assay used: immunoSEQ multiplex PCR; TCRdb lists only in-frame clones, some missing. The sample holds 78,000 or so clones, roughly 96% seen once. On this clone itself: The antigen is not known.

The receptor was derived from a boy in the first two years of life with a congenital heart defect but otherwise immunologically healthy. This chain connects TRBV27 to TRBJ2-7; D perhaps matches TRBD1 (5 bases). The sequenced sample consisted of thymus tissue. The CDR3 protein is CASSSVTDRSYEQYF. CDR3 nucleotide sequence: TGTGCCAGCAGTTCTGTGACAGACCGCTCCTACGAGCAGTACTTC.